One TCR beta chain is described in this entry. No antigen is known for it. Some clones are missing from TCRdb's copy, which holds only in-frame ones; the method was immunoSEQ multiplex PCR. The sample includes around 300,000 clones, around 89% of them seen just once. Regarding treatment: around 19 received Ad26.COV2.S at low or high dose, single or two shots; roughly five received placebo; per-sample allocation not given. Day 63 following the first vaccine or placebo injection was when the samples were taken. These data belong to a study of Ad26.COV2.S vaccination and SARS-CoV-2 variants. V was pared by 4 bases and J by 8 bases, with 16 bases between. This CDR3 contains 14 residues. Germline values: CDR1 SGDLS, CDR2 YYNGEE. General study points: Vaccinated individuals (as opposed to placebo recipients) had higher spike-specific TCR breadth.

Source: peripheral blood, taken in a trial of Ad26.COV2.S vaccine versus placebo. The origin of this receptor is a person aged 18-65 years who received the Ad26.COV2.S COVID-19 vaccine or a placebo. The rearrangement uses TRBV9 and TRBJ2-1; possibly TRBD1 for D (6 bases). In nucleotides, the CDR3 is TGTGCCAGCAGCTTTCGGACAGAGGGAGATGAGCAGTTCTTC. This sequence encodes CASSFRTEGDEQFF. Together with reference TRBV9 and TRBJ2-1, the CDR3 gives the full variable domain: DSGVTQTPKHLITATGQRVTLRCSPRSGDLSVYWYQQSLDQGLQFLIQYYNGEERAKGNILERFSAQQFPDLHSELNLSSLELGDSALYFCASSFRTEGDEQFFGPGTRLTVL.